This paragraph reports one TCR beta chain. Its antigen is currently unknown. PCR amplification relied on 60 Vbeta primers (plus 13 Jbeta primers). The table came from immunoSEQ multiplex PCR; TCRdb's copy has only in-frame clones and leaves some out. Here the sample spans about 120,000 clones, under 85% being singletons. These data come from a study of cytomegalovirus exposure and HLA in healthy donors. Study findings and constraints: Prediction of most subjects' HLA-A and HLA-B alleles by TCR beta sequences was reportedly accurate. The CMV antigen specificity of a few CMV-associated chains was confirmed through in vitro analysis.

This CDR3 has 15 residues. Germline CDR1 and CDR2: SGHVS and FQNEAQ. Losses at the gene ends were 4 bases for V and 2 bases for J; bases not matched to a gene: 2. Sequenced sample: PBMCs. The clonotype originates from a man aged 18 to 29 in good health and CMV-seropositive. The chain employs TRBV7-8 and TRBJ2-7; 13 positions match TRBD2. The CDR3 sequence is CASSSGTSGTYEQYF. CDR3 coding DNA: TGTGCCAGCAGCTCGGGGACTAGCGGGACCTACGAGCAGTACTTC. The whole variable domain, filled in from reference TRBV7-8 and TRBJ2-7, reads GAGVSQSPRYKVAKRGQDVALRCDPISGHVSLFWYQQALGQGPEFLTYFQNEAQLDKSGLPSDRFFAERPEGSVSTLKIQRTQQEDSAVYLCASSSGTSGTYEQYFGPGTRLTVT.